This section outlines one T cell receptor (beta chain) sequence together with its context. Its antigen is undetermined. A single record per CDR3 protein comes from TCRdb applying MiXCR to the 5' RACE reads. Altogether 200,000 to 250,000 distinct CDR3 sequences are present, approximately 12% being singletons, with the ten largest covering roughly 6.8%. Deletions cut 0 bases from V and 3 bases from J, with 7 bases between. The germline gives CDR1 LGHNA, CDR2 YNFKEQ. The CDR3 is made up of 14 amino acids. The data stem from a study of CD8 T cells in ankylosing spondylitis. Study-wide points: There were earlier reports of some motif variants in reactive arthritis synovial fluid and blood.

The clonotype originates from a male donor with ankylosing spondylitis or in good health (not recorded which). Specimen: blood, either unsorted or a sorted T cell fraction (not recorded which). V usage is TRBV4-2 and J usage is TRBJ2-3; D gene uncertain. The chain's CDR3 is CASSQEARTDTQYF. The DNA of the CDR3 is TGTGCCAGCAGCCAAGAGGCGAGGACAGATACGCAGTATTTT.